Below are 20 T cell receptor beta chains sequenced from a single sample in a study of blood T cell repertoires in COVID-19. Generated by immunoSEQ multiplex PCR, the TCRdb table keeps only in-frame clones and is missing some. The sample holds tens of thousands of clones; roughly 89% are singletons and the top ten take around 16%. The source material was peripheral blood. The receptors shown here come from a woman aged 60-75 years with COVID-19, enrolled during active disease.

The V gene is TRBV15, the J gene TRBJ2-3; 9 bases match TRBD2. There are 18 residues in the CDR3. Germline-derived CDR1 and CDR2 are LNHNV and YYDKDF (reference sequence). Unmatched junction bases numbered 13, after V lost 1 base and J lost 5 bases. The DNA of the CDR3 is TGTGCCACCAGCAGAGCCATCTTGCGGGGGGGCCTTGTAGATACGCAGTATTTT. It yields the protein CATSRAILRGGLVDTQYF. Filled out from reference TRBV15 and TRBJ2-3, the complete variable domain reads DAMVIQNPRYQVTQFGKPVTLSCSQTLNHNVMYWYQQKSSQAPKLLFHYYDKDFNNEADTPDNFQSRRPNTSFCFLDIRSPGLGDTAMYLCATSRAILRGGLVDTQYFGPGTRLTVL.

The J gene is TRBJ2-1, the V gene TRBV5-1; weak D call: TRBD2 (5 bases). CDR1 is SGHRS, CDR2 YFSETQ, per germline. Trimming removed 2 bases at V and 6 bases at J, with 24 bases between. The CDR3 totals 18 residues. The CDR3 coding sequence is TGCGCCAGCAGCTTTTCTCCGGGGAATAGCCCCGGGCGCAATGAGCAGTTCTTC. As protein: CASSFSPGNSPGRNEQFF.

The chain employs TRBV7-2 and TRBJ1-1, with TRBD1 matching 7 bases. Germline V gene data show CDR1 as SGHTA and CDR2 as FQGNSA. The CDR3 runs to 13 residues. V was clipped by 4 bases and J by 3 bases; unmatched bases: 2. CDR3 region: CASSSQGDTEAFF. The CDR3 coding sequence is TGTGCCAGCAGCTCCCAGGGGGACACTGAAGCTTTCTTT. Full variable domain (rest looked up from reference TRBV7-2 and TRBJ1-1): GAGVSQSPSNKVTEKGKDVELRCDPISGHTALYWYRQSLGQGLEFLIYFQGNSAPDKSGLPSDRFSAERTGGSVSTLTIQRTQQEDSAVYLCASSSQGDTEAFFGQGTRLTVV.

The chain uses TRBV4-2 and TRBJ2-5; unclear D gene. Trimming shortened V by 1 base and J by 2 bases, and 8 bases separated the two germline ends. The CDR3 loop spans 14 amino acids. CDR1 and CDR2 from the germline V gene are LGHNA and YNFKEQ. The CDR3 protein is CASSQGRWQETQYF. The CDR3 DNA is TGTGCCAGCAGCCAAGGGCGGTGGCAAGAGACCCAGTACTTC.

V is TRBV5-8 and J is TRBJ2-5; 7 nucleotides match TRBD1. This CDR3 comprises 14 residues. V dropped 3 bases and J dropped 1; count of bases not matched to a gene: 3. CDR1 is SGHTS and CDR2 is YDEGEE in the germline V gene. CDR3 coding DNA: TGTGCCAGCAGCTATGGGACAGCCCAAGAGACCCAGTACTTC. Its translation is CASSYGTAQETQYF.

The chain uses TRBV3-1 (or the pseudogene TRBV3-2) and TRBJ2-3; perhaps TRBD2 as D (5 bases). CDR1 LGHDT and CDR2 YNNKEL come from the germline V gene (reference sequence). Trimming shortened V by 7 bases and J by 1 base, and 9 bases separated the two germline ends. The CDR3 contains 13 residues. The CDR3 reads CASTILGTDTQYF. The CDR3 bases are TGTGCCAGCACCATACTAGGCACAGATACGCAGTATTTT.

This rearrangement joins TRBV12-3 or TRBV12-4 to TRBJ1-6; the D is unclear. V lost 6 bases and J 8 bases, leaving 11 bases between the germline ends. This CDR3 spans 13 amino acids. CDR3 sequence reads: CASSPIRDSPLHF. In DNA form, the CDR3 reads TGTGCCAGCAGCCCCATACGCGATTCACCCCTCCACTTT.

This chain joins TRBV2 and TRBJ1-5; tentative D call: TRBD1 (6 bases). The germline V gene encodes CDR1 SNHLY and CDR2 FYNNEI. This CDR3 spans 14 amino acids. V was pared by 10 bases and J by 6 bases, with 19 bases between. The CDR3 region is CATRGRQATQPQHF. Written as DNA, the CDR3 is TGTGCCACCCGGGGAAGACAGGCGACTCAGCCCCAGCATTTT. Using reference TRBV2 and TRBJ1-5 for the parts outside the CDR3, the full variable domain is EPEVTQTPSHQVTQMGQEVILRCVPISNHLYFYWYRQILGQKVEFLVSFYNNEISEKSEIFDDQFSVERPDGSNFTLKIRSTKLEDSAMYFCATRGRQATQPQHFGDGTRLSIL.

V usage is TRBV5-1 and J usage is TRBJ1-2; 7 nucleotides line up with TRBD1. From germline, CDR1 is SGHRS and CDR2 YFSETQ. The length of the CDR3 is 15 residues. J was trimmed by 2 bases and V by 4 bases; bases with no gene match: 8. The CDR3, as DNA: TGCGCCAGCAGCGCCCGACAGGGTGGCAACTATGGCTACACCTTC. Its protein is CASSARQGGNYGYTF.

The chain recombines TRBV6-5 with TRBJ2-1; 7 bases map to TRBD2. The V segment lost 10 bases and the J segment 1 base; nucleotides outside the gene matches: 7. CDR1 MNHEY and CDR2 SVGAGI come from the germline V gene. This CDR3 spans 14 amino acids. CDR3 bases: TGTGCCACCGGACGCGGGGGATCCTACAATGAGCAGTTCTTC. This encodes CATGRGGSYNEQFF.

This chain links TRBV11-2 with TRBJ2-2; 7 bases map to TRBD1. CDR1 and CDR2 from the germline V gene are SGHAT and FQNNGV. V lost 5 bases and J lost 4; bases outside the gene matches: 4. There are 14 residues in the CDR3. DNA for the CDR3: TGTGCCAGCAGCCCGACAGGGTCCACCGGGGAGCTGTTTTTT. Its protein product is CASSPTGSTGELFF.

The chain uses TRBV5-3 and TRBJ2-7, with a possible D match to TRBD2 (5 bases). TRBV5-3 is noted as an ORF with a role that remains uncertain. V lost 4 bases and J 6 bases, leaving 11 bases between the germline ends. CDR3 length: 12 amino acids. The CDR3 DNA is TGTGCCAGAAGCGGGCGAGGGCCCGAGCAGTACTTC. It is translated as CARSGRGPEQYF.

CDR3 amino acids: CASSQNLRDSSYNEQFF. Written as DNA, the CDR3 is TGTGCCAGCAGCCAAAACCTCAGGGATAGCTCCTACAATGAGCAGTTCTTC. This sequence joins TRBV7-6 and TRBJ2-1; D may be TRBD1 (5 bases). This CDR3 contains 17 residues. The V gene's germline CDR1 is SGHVS and CDR2 FNYEAQ. With 5 bases removed from V and 0 bases from J, the gap between germline ends came to 17 bases.

V is TRBV3-1 (or the pseudogene TRBV3-2) and J is TRBJ1-2; 9 bases match TRBD1. CDR3 size: 14 residues. Germline trimming cut 4 bases from V and 7 bases from J; bases unmatched to any gene: 7. Germline V CDR1 and CDR2: LGHDT, YNNKEL (reference sequence). This CDR3 is CASSPGQGYSGYTF. CDR3 coding DNA: TGTGCCAGCAGCCCCGGACAGGGGTACAGTGGCTACACCTTC.

V and J are TRBV30 and TRBJ1-3, with D tentatively TRBD1 (5 bases). The CDR3 contains 16 residues. V shed 1 base and J shed 3 bases, with 16 bases lying between them. CDR1 is GTSNPN and CDR2 is SVGIG in the germline V gene (reference sequence). This CDR3 is CAWSALHGASGNTIYF. DNA for the CDR3: TGTGCCTGGAGTGCCCTACATGGGGCTAGTGGAAACACCATATATTTT. Full variable domain (remainder filled in from reference TRBV30 and TRBJ1-3): SQTIHQWPATLVQPVGSPLSLECTVEGTSNPNLYWYRQAAGRGLQLLFYSVGIGQISSEVPQNLSASRPQDRQFILSSKKLLLSDSGFYLCAWSALHGASGNTIYFGEGSWLTVV.

This sequence joins TRBV7-2 and TRBJ2-1, with 9 bases identical to TRBD1. With 1 base clipped from V and 7 bases from J, the junction kept 5 bases outside the gene matches. Germline loops: CDR1 SGHTA, CDR2 FQGNSA. The CDR3 is made up of 15 amino acids. CDR3 bases: TGTGCCAGCAGCTTAGGGACAGGGGTCGGGAATGAGCAGTTCTTC. Protein product: CASSLGTGVGNEQFF.

The chain uses TRBV27 and TRBJ1-5; 9 bases map to TRBD1. Germline assignment: CDR1 MNHEY and CDR2 SMNVEV (reference sequence). V shed 6 bases, J shed 4 bases, and the junction held 4 bases outside the gene matches. The CDR3 sequence is 14 residues long. The CDR3 region is CASRMGQGNQPQHF. DNA of the CDR3: TGTGCCAGCAGGATGGGACAGGGAAATCAGCCCCAGCATTTT.

On this clone: The sample contains more than one DNA sequence encoding this CDR3. The chain has TRBV20-1 and TRBJ2-7; D perhaps matches TRBD1 (5 bases). V lost 6 bases, J lost 0 bases, and 6 bases lay in between. This CDR3 contains 11 residues. In germline, CDR1 is DFQATT, CDR2 SNEGSKA (reference sequence). In DNA form, the CDR3 reads TGCAGTGCCAGGGACTCCTACGAGCAGTACTTC. It is translated as CSARDSYEQYF.

This chain joins TRBV30 and TRBJ2-7; TRBD1 matches 8 bases. Germline V lookup: CDR1 GTSNPN, CDR2 SVGIG (reference sequence). The junction had 9 bases not matched to a gene; V was cut back by 1 base and J by 7 bases. The CDR3 has 14 residues. As DNA, the CDR3 is TGTGCCTGGAGTGGGGGACAGGACCTCGGGGAGCAGTACTTC. Its protein is CAWSGGQDLGEQYF.

The CDR3 is CASSQVGGQGGSPLHF. For the CDR3, the DNA is TGCGCCAGCAGCCAAGTTGGCGGACAGGGTGGTTCACCCCTCCACTTT. This chain links TRBV4-1 with TRBJ1-6; TRBD1 matches 8 bases. The CDR3 has 16 amino acids. J lost 9 bases, V lost 1 base, and 8 bases had no gene match. From germline, CDR1 is MGHRA and CDR2 YSYEKL.